The subject of this entry is one T cell receptor beta chain. What it binds is unknown. Described time point: persistent/refractory GD, antithyroid drugs over 5 years with positive TRAb. PBMC RNA was the source of the TCR library. The CDR3 has 15 amino acids. V lost 6 bases and J 2 bases, leaving 14 bases between the germline ends. Germline CDR1 MNHNS, CDR2 SASEGT. Libraries of TCR beta came from iRepertoire HTBI primers plus Arm-PCR of CDR3 regions. TCRdb recomputed calls from the multiplex PCR reads with MiXCR, one row per CDR3 protein. Of 250,000 to 300,000 distinct CDR3 sequences listed, approximately 20% are singletons. The data belong to a study of regulatory T cells in long-lasting Graves disease. Study conclusions and caveats: TRBV28, TRBJ1-2 and TRBJ2-5 emerged as the favored segments in persistent disease. Sample size was small, which may have lowered accuracy.

This TCR was recovered from a female donor with Graves disease. The chain joins TRBV6-1 to TRBJ1-5; TRBD1 is a possible D gene (6 bases). This material consisted of peripheral blood mononuclear cells (PBMCs), taken when the disease was refractory, from a patient treated with antithyroid drugs. The CDR3 loop is CASRSQGGGNQPQHF. Written as DNA, the CDR3 is TGTGCCAGCAGGTCACAGGGAGGGGGCAATCAGCCCCAGCATTTT.